A single sample gave rise to the 11 T cell receptor beta chains below, sequenced in a study of control samples from healthy donors and cancer patients. Some clones are missing from TCRdb's copy, which holds only in-frame ones; the method was immunoSEQ multiplex PCR. The sample has 120,000 or so clones; about nine tenths are singletons. The sample comprised blood. The receptors originated from a man aged 40-49 years in good health.

The CDR3: CASSAVGGANTGELFF. Here the CDR3 DNA reads TGTGCCAGCAGCGCCGTGGGGGGGGCAAACACCGGGGAGCTGTTTTTT. V is TRBV27 and J is TRBJ2-2; D is perhaps TRBD2 (7 bases). The germline gives CDR1 MNHEY, CDR2 SMNVEV (reference sequence). The CDR3 runs 16 residues. V lost 6 bases and J lost 2, with 16 bases in between.

The chain uses TRBV11-3 and TRBJ2-3; TRBD1 matches at 7 bases. Germline CDR1 reads SGHNT; CDR2 reads YENEEA. V lost 5 bases, J lost 5 bases, and 10 bases stayed unmatched. There are 15 residues in the CDR3. CDR3 DNA sequence: TGTGCCAGCAGCGCTGACAGGGAAACAAGAGATACGCAGTATTTT. Amino acid sequence: CASSADRETRDTQYF.

The chain combines TRBV7-9 with TRBJ1-5, with no clear D. V gave up 5 bases and J gave up 0 bases, with 8 bases separating them. CDR1 is SEHNR and CDR2 is FQNEAQ in the germline V gene (reference sequence). This CDR3 region has 14 residues. In DNA form, the CDR3 reads TGTGCCAGCAGCCGGGCAGATAGCAATCAGCCCCAGCATTTT. Encoded protein: CASSRADSNQPQHF.

The chain combines TRBV4-1 with TRBJ2-7; 10 nucleotides line up with TRBD1. The germline V gene encodes CDR1 MGHRA and CDR2 YSYEKL. V trimming: 4 bases; J trimming: 5 bases; junction bases outside the gene matches: 14. This CDR3 contains 17 residues. The CDR3 loop reads CASSPIKGGDRGNEQYF. The CDR3 bases are TGCGCCAGCAGCCCCATAAAGGGAGGGGACAGGGGTAACGAGCAGTACTTC.

This chain connects TRBV2 to TRBJ2-7, with D perhaps matching TRBD2 (6 bases). V gave up 11 bases and J gave up 1 base, with 15 bases separating them. CDR1 SNHLY and CDR2 FYNNEI come from the germline V gene. The CDR3 extends over 13 amino acids. The CDR3, as DNA: TGTGCCGGGGAGGACCGACAATCCTACGAGCAGTACTTC. Translating it yields CAGEDRQSYEQYF.

The V gene is TRBV7-2, the J gene TRBJ2-3, with TRBD2 matching over 9 bases. The CDR3 is made up of 16 amino acids. The germline gives CDR1 SGHTA, CDR2 FQGNSA. The ends lost 2 bases at V and 8 bases at J; junction bases unmatched: 11. The CDR3 DNA sequence: TGTGCCAGCAGCTTACCGGGGACTAGCCCAATGGGTACGCAGTATTTT. The encoded protein is CASSLPGTSPMGTQYF.

This clone was seen once. This chain joins TRBV7-2 and TRBJ1-2; D uncertain. V lost 0 bases, J lost 5 bases, and 13 bases lay in between. Germline CDR1 SGHTA, CDR2 FQGNSA. This CDR3 spans 15 amino acids. CDR3 DNA sequence: TGTGCCAGCAGCTTAGCGGGATCGGGCCCTTATGGCTACACCTTC. It specifies CASSLAGSGPYGYTF.

V usage is TRBV18 and J usage is TRBJ2-1, with D tentatively TRBD1 (6 bases). V shed 3 bases and J shed 10 bases, with 7 bases lying between them. The CDR3 length is 11 residues. Per germline, CDR1 KGHSH and CDR2 LQKENI. CDR3 loop: CASSPTGEQFF. The CDR3 DNA sequence: TGTGCCAGCTCACCCACAGGGGAGCAGTTCTTC.

The chain has TRBV2 and TRBJ2-7; D may correspond to TRBD1 or TRBD2 (5 bases each). This CDR3 spans 12 amino acids. Trimming shortened V by 8 bases and J by 7 bases, and 15 bases separated the two germline ends. Germline assignment: CDR1 SNHLY and CDR2 FYNNEI. The CDR3 region has the DNA TGTGCCAGCCCCCCGGGGCGGATGGAGCAGTACTTC. As protein: CASPPGRMEQYF.

This chain joins TRBV19 and TRBJ1-2; 7 bases are shared with TRBD1. The CDR3 covers 15 residues. Germline trimming cut 0 bases from V and 2 bases from J; bases unmatched to any gene: 3. Germline CDR1 and CDR2: LNHDA and SQIVND (reference sequence). CDR3 nucleotide sequence: TGTGCCAGTAGTATAGATACGGGACAGAACTATGGCTACACCTTC. It translates to CASSIDTGQNYGYTF.

J is TRBJ1-1 and V is TRBV3-1 (or the pseudogene TRBV3-2); 8 bases line up with TRBD1. V trimming: 4 bases; J trimming: 5 bases; junction bases outside the gene matches: 15. CDR1 is LGHDT, CDR2 YNNKEL, per germline (reference sequence). CDR3 length: 17 amino acids. Written as DNA, the CDR3 is TGTGCCAGCAGCCTAACGGGACAGGTCCCCCTAAGGACTGAAGCTTTCTTT. As protein: CASSLTGQVPLRTEAFF.